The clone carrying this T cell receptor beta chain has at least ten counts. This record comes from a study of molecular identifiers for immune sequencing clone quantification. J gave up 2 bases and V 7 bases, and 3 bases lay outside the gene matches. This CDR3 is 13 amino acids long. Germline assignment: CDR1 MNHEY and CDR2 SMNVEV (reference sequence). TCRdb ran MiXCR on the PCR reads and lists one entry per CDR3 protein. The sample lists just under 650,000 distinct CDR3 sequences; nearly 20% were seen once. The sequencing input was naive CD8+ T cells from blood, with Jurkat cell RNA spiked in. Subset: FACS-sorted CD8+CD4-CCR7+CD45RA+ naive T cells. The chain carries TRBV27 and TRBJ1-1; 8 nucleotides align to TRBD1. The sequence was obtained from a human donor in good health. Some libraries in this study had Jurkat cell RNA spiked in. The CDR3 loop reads CASNTGGNTEAFF. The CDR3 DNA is TGTGCCAGCAATACAGGGGGTAACACTGAAGCTTTCTTT.